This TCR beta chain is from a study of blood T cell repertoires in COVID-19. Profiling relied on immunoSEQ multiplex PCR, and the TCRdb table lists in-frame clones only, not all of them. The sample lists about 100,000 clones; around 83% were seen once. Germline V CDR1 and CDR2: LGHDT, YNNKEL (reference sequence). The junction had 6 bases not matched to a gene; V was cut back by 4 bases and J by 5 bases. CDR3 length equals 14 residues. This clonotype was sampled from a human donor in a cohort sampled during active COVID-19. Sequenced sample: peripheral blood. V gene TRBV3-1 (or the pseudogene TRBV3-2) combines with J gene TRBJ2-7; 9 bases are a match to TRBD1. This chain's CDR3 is CASSPRDRAHEQYF. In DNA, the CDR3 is TGTGCCAGCAGCCCCCGGGACAGGGCTCACGAGCAGTACTTC.